This passage covers 27 T cell receptor beta chains from one sample sequenced in a study of human T cells and chemical hapten exposure. Time point reported: patch test 3, about 24 weeks after DPC sensitization. Sample treatment: therapeutic diphenylcyclopropenone sensitization with weekly scalp DPC. One entry per CDR3 protein results from TCRdb running MiXCR on the RACE reads. The sample shows about 110,000 distinct CDR3 sequences, about 34% of them seen only once. The starting material was whole blood, obtained in connection with sensitization to the hapten diphenylcyclopropenone (DPC). The receptors come from a man in his forties with alopecia areata. Some clones in this sample may be carry-over from other donors' samples.

The genes are TRBV27 and TRBJ2-7; possible D gene TRBD1, 5 bases. CDR3 size: 15 residues. In germline, CDR1 is MNHEY, CDR2 SMNVEV (reference sequence). V was trimmed by 4 bases and J by 4 bases, leaving 17 bases between them. CDR3 amino acids: CASSSFHVGRYEQYV. DNA for the CDR3: TGTGCCAGCAGTTCGTTTCATGTGGGGCGGTACGAGCAGTACGTC.

This chain joins TRBV10-3 and TRBJ2-1, with no clear D. Germline values: CDR1 ENHRY, CDR2 SYGVKD. Trimming pared 2 bases from V and 9 bases from J, leaving 20 bases between. The CDR3 is made up of 16 amino acids. CDR3 DNA: TGTGCCATCAGTGAGCCCGCTAGGGTCGAGGATATTGAGCAGTTCTTC. It encodes CAISEPARVEDIEQFF.

The chain has TRBV30 and TRBJ1-2; D is unclear. CDR1 and CDR2 from the germline V gene are GTSNPN and SVGIG (reference sequence). This CDR3 has 12 amino acids. Trimming shortened V by 7 bases and J by 3 bases, and 12 bases separated the two germline ends. CDR3 residues: CAYQPGDYGYTF. In nucleotides, the CDR3 is TGTGCCTACCAACCGGGAGACTATGGCTACACCTTC.

This clonotype has only a few counts. This chain connects TRBV7-9 to TRBJ1-2; TRBD1 might be the D (6 bases). The germline V and J ends were trimmed by 2 bases and 6 bases, with 7 bases remaining between them. This CDR3 contains 12 residues. The germline V gene has CDR1 SEHNR and CDR2 FQNEAQ (reference sequence). CDR3 bases: TGTGCCAGCAGCTTAAACAGGGATGGCTACACCTTC. Its protein product is CASSLNRDGYTF.

CDR3 sequence reads: CSASTGTSAGELFF. The CDR3 coding sequence is TGCAGCGCATCAACCGGGACTAGCGCCGGGGAGCTGTTTTTT. This sequence joins TRBV29-1 and TRBJ2-2; 10 bases are a match to TRBD2. V dropped 7 bases and J dropped 6; count of bases not matched to a gene: 8. The germline V gene has CDR1 SQVTM and CDR2 ANQGSEA. The CDR3 loop spans 14 amino acids.

This clonotype was counted a few times. The V call is TRBV7-2, the J call TRBJ2-2; D gene unclear. The V gene lost 4 bases and the J gene lost 7 bases, with 7 bases spanning the gap. Per the germline V gene, CDR1 is SGHTA and CDR2 is FQGNSA. This CDR3 comprises 12 residues. This chain's CDR3 is CASSSYGGELFF. CDR3 sequence (DNA): TGTGCCAGCAGCTCCTACGGCGGGGAGCTGTTTTTT.

V and J are TRBV19 and TRBJ2-1; D is undetermined. Germline loops: CDR1 LNHDA, CDR2 SQIVND (reference sequence). The CDR3 contains 13 residues. V was trimmed by 5 bases and J by 4 bases, leaving 9 bases between them. The CDR3 sequence: CASSGNYYNEQFF. The DNA for the CDR3 is TGTGCCAGTAGTGGCAACTATTACAATGAGCAGTTCTTC.

The rearrangement links TRBV18 to TRBJ1-4, with unresolved D. The V and J ends lost 3 bases and 3 bases respectively, with 14 bases between them. The CDR3 is 16 residues long. Germline V gene sequence: CDR1 KGHSH, CDR2 LQKENI. In nucleotides, the CDR3 is TGTGCCAGCTCACCCCTCAAGGGCGCGGCTAATGAAAAACTGTTTTTT. It encodes CASSPLKGAANEKLFF.

This clonotype occurred a few times. The V and J genes are TRBV20-1 and TRBJ2-7; 8 bases match TRBD2. The V and J ends lost 4 bases and 0 bases, in that order; junction bases with no gene match: 8. Germline loops: CDR1 DFQATT, CDR2 SNEGSKA (reference sequence). The CDR3 runs 15 residues. DNA for the CDR3: TGCAGTGCTATTCCGACTAGCGCGAGCTCCTACGAGCAGTACGTC. Residues: CSAIPTSASSYEQYV.

V and J are TRBV4-3 and TRBJ1-1; D is ambiguous. Trimming took 2 bases from V and 0 from J, leaving 4 bases between them. This CDR3 contains 13 residues. The germline gives CDR1 LGHNA, CDR2 YSLEER. The CDR3: CASSQRLNTEAFF. As DNA, the CDR3 is TGCGCCAGCAGCCAAAGATTGAACACTGAAGCTTTCTTT.

This clonotype came up a few times. This chain uses TRBV3-1 with TRBJ2-3, with D possibly being TRBD1 (5 bases). V was shortened by 2 bases and J by 10 bases, with 10 bases between the two germline ends. The CDR3 consists of 12 residues. From germline, CDR1 is LGHDT and CDR2 YNNKEL (reference sequence). CDR3 nucleotide sequence: TGTGCCAGCAGCCAAACCAGGGATTCGCAGTATTTT. It codes for CASSQTRDSQYF.

The genes are TRBV14 and TRBJ2-3; 10 positions match TRBD2. The V gene's germline CDR1 is SGHDN and CDR2 FVKESK. The CDR3 is made up of 17 amino acids. Germline trimming cut 1 base from V and 3 bases from J; bases unmatched to any gene: 7. CDR3 DNA sequence: TGTGCCAGCAGCCAAGTAAGAGCGGGAGGGCCGACAGATACGCAGTATTTT. Encoded protein: CASSQVRAGGPTDTQYF.

J is TRBJ2-3 and V is TRBV12-3 or TRBV12-4; TRBD2 agrees at 11 bases. With V trimmed by 3 bases and J by 1 base, 6 bases remained unmatched. This CDR3 is built from 17 residues. The CDR3 DNA sequence: TGTGCCAGCAGTTTTTCTAGACTAGCGGGGCGCACAGATACGCAGTATTTT. It is translated as CASSFSRLAGRTDTQYF.

Only a few counts were recorded for this clonotype. V usage is TRBV6-2 or TRBV6-3 and J usage is TRBJ1-1; possible D gene TRBD1, 6 bases. Germline lookup yields CDR1 MNHEY and CDR2 SVGEGT. The length of the CDR3 is 14 residues. Between the trimmed V and J ends, which lost 4 bases and 4 bases, there was a span of 13 bases. The DNA for the CDR3 is TGTGCCAGCAGTTGGGAAGGGGGAGGCACTGAAGCTTTCTTT. This gives the protein CASSWEGGGTEAFF.

This chain connects TRBV4-3 to TRBJ2-3, with 7 bases that match TRBD2. CDR1 is LGHNA and CDR2 is YSLEER in the germline V gene. With V trimmed by 1 base and J by 6 bases, 7 bases remained unmatched. The CDR3 sequence is 15 residues long. Written as DNA, the CDR3 is TGCGCCAGCAGCCAAGGCGGGGACTACTGGGATACGCAGTATTTT. As protein: CASSQGGDYWDTQYF.

About this clonotype itself: At one of its ends the junction is not consistent with the germline gene, which may arise from a read error. This chain connects TRBV12-3 or TRBV12-4 to TRBJ2-3; 12 nucleotides match TRBD2. The CDR3 is made up of 13 amino acids. CDR3 in DNA: TGTGCCAGCAGTCTAGCGGGAGGGCGAGGACTGAGTTTT. Its protein is CASSLAGGRGLSF.

The V call is TRBV6-1, the J call TRBJ1-1; D is unclear. CDR1 is MNHNS, CDR2 SASEGT, per germline. V was shortened by 7 bases and J by 6 bases, with 15 bases between the two germline ends. This CDR3 region has 13 residues. The CDR3 loop is CASTPGRLAEAFF. CDR3 nucleotide sequence: TGTGCCAGCACTCCAGGCCGGTTGGCTGAAGCTTTCTTT.

This clonotype showed up just a few times. This chain uses TRBV10-3 with TRBJ2-3; no firm D call. This CDR3 is built from 15 residues. Trimming removed 10 bases at V and 2 bases at J, with 19 bases between. CDR1 and CDR2 from the germline V gene are ENHRY and SYGVKD. CDR3 sequence: CATYPFARTTDTQYF. DNA for the CDR3: TGTGCCACCTACCCCTTCGCCCGCACCACAGATACGCAGTATTTT.

The chain is built from TRBV11-1 and TRBJ2-1; D perhaps matches TRBD1 (5 bases). The V end was cut by 6 bases, the J end by 8 bases, with 20 bases between. The CDR3 length is 15 residues. Germline V gene lookup returns CDR1 SGHAT and CDR2 FQDESV (reference sequence). The CDR3 loop is CASRSRDIGAHEQFF. CDR3 coding DNA: TGTGCCAGCAGGAGCAGGGATATCGGTGCCCATGAGCAGTTCTTC.

This chain links TRBV28 with TRBJ2-5; D gene unclear. The germline V gene encodes CDR1 MDHEN and CDR2 SYDVKM. V lost 5 bases, J lost 2 bases, and 15 bases lay in between. The CDR3 consists of 15 residues. The CDR3 coding sequence is TGTGCCAGCAGTCCGAGCTTGGGTCAACAAGAGACCCAGTACTTC. It codes for CASSPSLGQQETQYF.

The chain uses TRBV6-2 or TRBV6-3 and TRBJ2-1, with no clear D. The germline V gene encodes CDR1 MNHEY and CDR2 SVGEGT. Trimming cost V 2 bases and J 8 bases, with 7 bases left between them. The CDR3 extends over 12 amino acids. Written as DNA, the CDR3 is TGTGCCAGCAGTTACGAGAGGTATGAGCAGTTCTTC. As protein: CASSYERYEQFF.

The genes are TRBV12-3 or TRBV12-4 and TRBJ2-7, with D unclear. This CDR3 is 13 amino acids long. Trimming shortened V by 6 bases and J by 4 bases, and 13 bases separated the two germline ends. As DNA, the CDR3 is TGTGCCAGCAGCCTAAGTACCCCGTACGAGCAGTACTTC. Translation gives CASSLSTPYEQYF.

A few counts support this clonotype. J is TRBJ2-7 and V is TRBV20-1; D perhaps matches TRBD2 (5 bases). Germline V gene lookup returns CDR1 DFQATT and CDR2 SNEGSKA (reference sequence). V shed 4 bases and J shed 6 bases, with 22 bases lying between them. This CDR3 spans 15 amino acids. CDR3 residues: CSANLVGGQIGEQYV. CDR3 in DNA: TGCAGTGCTAATCTTGTCGGCGGGCAGATCGGCGAGCAGTACGTC.

The chain links TRBV14 to TRBJ2-3; D unclear. Per the germline V gene, CDR1 is SGHDN and CDR2 is FVKESK. This CDR3 region has 13 residues. V was cut by 5 bases and J by 3 bases, with 9 bases left in between. This CDR3 is CASSGSLTDTQYF. The CDR3 DNA is TGTGCCAGCAGCGGAAGCCTAACAGATACGCAGTATTTT.

This clonotype was seen a few times. The rearrangement uses TRBV3-1 and TRBJ2-7; 12 nucleotides agree with TRBD2. The CDR3 contains 16 residues. Trimming took 2 bases from V and 2 from J; bases not matched to a gene: 4. The germline V gene has CDR1 LGHDT and CDR2 YNNKEL (reference sequence). CDR3 bases: TGTGCCAGCAGCCAATGGAGACTAGCGGGGGCCTACGAGCAGTACTTC. It specifies CASSQWRLAGAYEQYF.

This clonotype was observed a handful of times. The rearrangement uses TRBV28 and TRBJ2-7; D is unresolved. Trimming removed 8 bases from V and 4 bases from J, with 6 bases in between. There are 10 residues in the CDR3. The germline V gene encodes CDR1 MDHEN and CDR2 SYDVKM. The DNA for the CDR3 is TGTGCCAGCGGTCCTTACGAGCAGTACTTC. Translation: CASGPYEQYF.

This clonotype was detected only a few times. The rearrangement links TRBV6-2 or TRBV6-3 to TRBJ2-3; 9 nucleotides line up with TRBD2. CDR1 MNHEY and CDR2 SVGEGT come from the germline V gene. The CDR3 totals 19 residues. The V gene end was trimmed by 0 bases and the J gene end by 2 bases; junction bases not matched to a gene: 12. The CDR3 spells CASSYSIVIAGANTDTQYF. CDR3 nucleotide sequence: TGTGCCAGCAGTTACTCGATCGTAATAGCGGGAGCTAACACAGATACGCAGTATTTT.